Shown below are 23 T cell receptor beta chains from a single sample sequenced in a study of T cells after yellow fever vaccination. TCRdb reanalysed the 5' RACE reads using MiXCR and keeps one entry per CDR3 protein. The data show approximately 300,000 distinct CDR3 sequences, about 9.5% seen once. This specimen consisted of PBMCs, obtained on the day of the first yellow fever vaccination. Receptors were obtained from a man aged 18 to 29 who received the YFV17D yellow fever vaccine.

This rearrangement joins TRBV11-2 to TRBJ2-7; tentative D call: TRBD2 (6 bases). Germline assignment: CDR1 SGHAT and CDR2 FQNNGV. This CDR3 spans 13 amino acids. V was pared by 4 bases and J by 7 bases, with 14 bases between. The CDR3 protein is CASSSSGAGEQYV. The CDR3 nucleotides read TGTGCCAGCAGCTCGTCCGGGGCGGGAGAGCAGTACGTC.

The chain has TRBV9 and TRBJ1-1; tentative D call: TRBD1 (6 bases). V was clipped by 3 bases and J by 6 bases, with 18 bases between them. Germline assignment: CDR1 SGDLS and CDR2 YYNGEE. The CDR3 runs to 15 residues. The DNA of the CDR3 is TGTGCCAGCAGCGGACGGGGACACCTAACCTCTGAAGCTTTCTTT. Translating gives CASSGRGHLTSEAFF.

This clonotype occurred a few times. CDR3: CASRLGRRQWSDTEAFF. CDR3 nucleotide sequence: TGCGCCAGCAGACTTGGGCGGCGCCAATGGTCGGACACTGAAGCTTTCTTT. V usage is TRBV5-1 and J usage is TRBJ1-1; unclear D gene. The CDR3 is made up of 17 amino acids. Germline lookup yields CDR1 SGHRS and CDR2 YFSETQ. The V end was cut by 5 bases, the J end by 3 bases, with 23 bases between.

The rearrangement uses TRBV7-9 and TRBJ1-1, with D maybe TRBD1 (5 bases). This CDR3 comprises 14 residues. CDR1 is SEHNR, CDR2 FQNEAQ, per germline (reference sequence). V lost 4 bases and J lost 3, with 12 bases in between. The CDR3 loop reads CASSSRAGHTEAFF. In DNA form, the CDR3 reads TGTGCCAGCAGCTCCCGCGCAGGGCACACTGAAGCTTTCTTT.

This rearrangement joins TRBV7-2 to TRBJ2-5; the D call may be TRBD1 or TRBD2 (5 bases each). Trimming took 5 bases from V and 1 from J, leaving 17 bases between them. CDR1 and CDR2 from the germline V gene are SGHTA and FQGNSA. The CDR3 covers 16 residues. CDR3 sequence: CASSPRPGTGQETQYF. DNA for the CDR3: TGTGCCAGCAGCCCGAGACCCGGGACGGGCCAAGAGACCCAGTACTTC.

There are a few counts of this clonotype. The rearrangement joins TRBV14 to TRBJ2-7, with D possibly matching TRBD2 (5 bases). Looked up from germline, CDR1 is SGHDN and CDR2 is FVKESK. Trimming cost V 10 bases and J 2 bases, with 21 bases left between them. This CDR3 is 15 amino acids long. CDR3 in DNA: TGTGCCACCCAAGCGAGTTCAAGCGGTACCTACGAGCAGTACGTC. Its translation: CATQASSSGTYEQYV.

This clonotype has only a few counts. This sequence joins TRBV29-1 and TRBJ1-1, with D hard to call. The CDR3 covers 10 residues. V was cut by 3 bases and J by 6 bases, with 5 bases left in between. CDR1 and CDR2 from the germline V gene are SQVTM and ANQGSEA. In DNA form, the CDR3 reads TGCAGCGTTGACCCTGCTGAAGCTTTCTTT. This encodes CSVDPAEAFF.

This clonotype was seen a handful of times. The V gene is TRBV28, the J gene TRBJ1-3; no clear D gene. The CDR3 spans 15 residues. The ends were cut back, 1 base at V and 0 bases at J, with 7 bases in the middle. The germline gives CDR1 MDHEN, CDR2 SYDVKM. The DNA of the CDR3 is TGTGCCAGCAGTTTATCCCCGGTCTCTGGAAACACCATATATTTT. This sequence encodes CASSLSPVSGNTIYF.

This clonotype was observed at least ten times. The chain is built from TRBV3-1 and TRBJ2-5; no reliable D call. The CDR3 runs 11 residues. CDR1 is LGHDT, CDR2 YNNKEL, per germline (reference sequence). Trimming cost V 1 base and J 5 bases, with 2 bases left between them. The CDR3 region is CASSQVETQYF. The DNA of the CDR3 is TGTGCCAGCAGCCAAGTCGAGACCCAGTACTTC.

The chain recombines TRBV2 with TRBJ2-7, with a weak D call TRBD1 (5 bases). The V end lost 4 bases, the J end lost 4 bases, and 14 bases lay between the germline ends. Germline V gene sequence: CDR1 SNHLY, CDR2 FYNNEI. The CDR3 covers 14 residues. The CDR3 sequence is CASSAQRTIYEQYF. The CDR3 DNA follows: TGTGCCAGCAGTGCCCAAAGGACAATTTACGAGCAGTACTTC.

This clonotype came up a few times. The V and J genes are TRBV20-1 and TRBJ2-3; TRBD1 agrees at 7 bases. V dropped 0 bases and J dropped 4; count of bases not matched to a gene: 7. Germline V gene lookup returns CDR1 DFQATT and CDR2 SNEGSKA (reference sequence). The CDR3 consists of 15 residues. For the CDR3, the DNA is TGCAGTGCTAGAGACTACAGGGGATCATCAGATACGCAGTATTTT. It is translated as CSARDYRGSSDTQYF.

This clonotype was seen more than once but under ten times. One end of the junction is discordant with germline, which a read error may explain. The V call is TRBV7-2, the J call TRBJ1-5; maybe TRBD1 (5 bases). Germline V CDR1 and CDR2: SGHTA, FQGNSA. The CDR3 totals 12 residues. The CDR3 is CASSLGTSKPDF. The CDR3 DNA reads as TGTGCCAGCAGCTTGGGGACTTCTAAACCCGATTTT.

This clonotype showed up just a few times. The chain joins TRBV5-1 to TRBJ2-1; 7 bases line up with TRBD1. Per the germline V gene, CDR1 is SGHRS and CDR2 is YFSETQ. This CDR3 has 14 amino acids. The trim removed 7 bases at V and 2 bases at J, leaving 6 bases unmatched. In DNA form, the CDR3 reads TGCGCCAGCCGACAGGGAACGGCCTACAATGAGCAGTTCTTC. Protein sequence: CASRQGTAYNEQFF.

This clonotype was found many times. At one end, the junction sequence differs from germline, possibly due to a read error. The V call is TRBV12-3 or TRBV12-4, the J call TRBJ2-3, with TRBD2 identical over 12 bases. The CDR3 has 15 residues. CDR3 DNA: TGTGCCAGCAGCTTAGGACTAGCGGGAACAGATACGCAGTATTTT. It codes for CASSLGLAGTDTQYF.

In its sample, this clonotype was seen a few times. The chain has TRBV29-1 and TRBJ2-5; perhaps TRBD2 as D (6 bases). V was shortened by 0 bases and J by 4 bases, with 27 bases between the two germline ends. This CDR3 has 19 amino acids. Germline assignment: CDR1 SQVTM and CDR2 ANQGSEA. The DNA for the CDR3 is TGCAGCGTTGAAGAACCTAGCATCTTGACTAGTTGGGATACAGAGACCCAGTACTTC. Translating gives CSVEEPSILTSWDTETQYF.

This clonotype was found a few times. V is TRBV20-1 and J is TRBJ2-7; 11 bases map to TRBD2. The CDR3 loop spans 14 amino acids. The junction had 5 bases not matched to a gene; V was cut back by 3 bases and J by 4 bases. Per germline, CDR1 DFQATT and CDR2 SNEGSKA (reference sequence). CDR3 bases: TGCAGTGCTAGTAGGTCTAGCGGGGGGTACGAGCAGTACTTC. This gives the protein CSASRSSGGYEQYF.

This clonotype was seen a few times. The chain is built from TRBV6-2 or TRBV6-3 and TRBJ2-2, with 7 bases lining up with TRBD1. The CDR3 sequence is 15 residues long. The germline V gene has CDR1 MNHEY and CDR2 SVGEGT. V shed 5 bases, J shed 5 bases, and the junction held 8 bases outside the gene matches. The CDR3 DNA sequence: TGTGCCAGCAGTCGCAGACAGGGATGGACCGGGGAGCTGTTTTTT. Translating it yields CASSRRQGWTGELFF.

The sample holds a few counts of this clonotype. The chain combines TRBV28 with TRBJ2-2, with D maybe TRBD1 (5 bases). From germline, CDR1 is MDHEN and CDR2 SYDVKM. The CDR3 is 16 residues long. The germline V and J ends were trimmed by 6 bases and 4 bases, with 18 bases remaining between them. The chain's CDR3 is CASSPWGQVSTGELFF. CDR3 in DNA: TGTGCCAGCAGCCCCTGGGGCCAAGTTAGCACCGGGGAGCTGTTTTTT.

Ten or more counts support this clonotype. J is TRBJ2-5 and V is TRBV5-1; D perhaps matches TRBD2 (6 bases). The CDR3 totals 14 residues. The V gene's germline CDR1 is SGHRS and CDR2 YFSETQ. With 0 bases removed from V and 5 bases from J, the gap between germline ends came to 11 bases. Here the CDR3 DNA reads TGCGCCAGCAGCTTGGCCCCGGGGGTGGAGACCCAGTACTTC. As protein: CASSLAPGVETQYF. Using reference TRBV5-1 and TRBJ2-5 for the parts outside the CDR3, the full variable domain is KAGVTQTPRYLIKTRGQQVTLSCSPISGHRSVSWYQQTPGQGLQFLFEYFSETQRNKGNFPGRFSGRQFSNSRSEMNVSTLELGDSALYLCASSLAPGVETQYFGPGTRLLVL.

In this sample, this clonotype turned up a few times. The CDR3 nucleotides are TGTGCCAGCAACGAGGGCCCACTAGCGGGGGACCTACAAGAGACCCAGTACTTC. Protein sequence: CASNEGPLAGDLQETQYF. V is TRBV11-2 and J is TRBJ2-5; 11 nucleotides line up with TRBD2. Germline V gene data show CDR1 as SGHAT and CDR2 as FQNNGV. This CDR3 is 18 amino acids long. V dropped 7 bases and J dropped 2; count of bases not matched to a gene: 15.

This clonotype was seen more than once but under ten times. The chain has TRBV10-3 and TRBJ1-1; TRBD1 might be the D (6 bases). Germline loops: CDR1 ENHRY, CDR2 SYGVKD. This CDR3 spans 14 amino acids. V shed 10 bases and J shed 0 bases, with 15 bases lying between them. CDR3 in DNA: TGTGCCACCACGGGGGACATTATGAACACTGAAGCTTTCTTT. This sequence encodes CATTGDIMNTEAFF.

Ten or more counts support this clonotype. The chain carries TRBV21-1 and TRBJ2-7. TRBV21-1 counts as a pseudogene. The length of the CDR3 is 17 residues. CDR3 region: CASSKEQSGQDPYEQYV. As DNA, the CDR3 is TGTGCCAGCAGCAAAGAACAGTCAGGACAGGATCCCTACGAGCAGTACGTC.

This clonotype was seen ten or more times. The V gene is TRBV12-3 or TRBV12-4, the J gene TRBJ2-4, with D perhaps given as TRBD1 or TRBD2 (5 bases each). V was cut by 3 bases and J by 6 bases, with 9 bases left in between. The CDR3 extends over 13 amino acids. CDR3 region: CASSFGAGNIQYF. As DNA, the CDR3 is TGTGCCAGCAGTTTCGGGGCGGGAAACATTCAGTACTTC.